The rows below give T cell receptor beta chains drawn from one sample of a study of B cell selection in AIRE deficiency. Measured with immunoSEQ multiplex PCR; TCRdb has only the in-frame clones, and not every one. The sample shows approximately 24,000 clones, 92% of them seen only once. The sample was CD4+CD25+ Tregs sorted from PBMCs. The origin of the receptors is a human donor in good health. Both conserved end residues are trimmed from each CDR3. The D gene is left open where the match is weak.

j_gene | v_gene | d_gene | CDR3aa
TRBJ2-3 | TRBV18 | . | ASSPSTTDTQY
TRBJ1-1 | TRBV6-6 | TRBD1 | ASSYRRQGMTEAF
TRBJ1-2 | TRBV6-5 | . | ASSPGLNYGYT
TRBJ2-7 | TRBV10-2 | . | ASSWIWDEQY
TRBJ2-1 | TRBV10-1 | . | ASSPDTEQF
TRBJ1-2 | TRBV10-2 | . | ASSESQGAYGYT
TRBJ1-2 | TRBV6-5 | TRBD1 | ASSSDRGSNYGYT
TRBJ1-3 | TRBV19 | . | ASNDSGNTIY
TRBJ1-5 | TRBV7-9 | . | ASSYGDQPQH
TRBJ2-2 | TRBV10-3 | . | AIMSSNTGELF
TRBJ1-1 | TRBV20-1 | . | SARGGVEAF
TRBJ2-4 | TRBV6-1 | . | ASSEEKGGYGGAKNIQY
TRBJ1-6 | TRBV6-4 | . | ASREGRGSSPLH
TRBJ2-5 | TRBV2 | TRBD2 | ASRRGEYQETQY
TRBJ1-2 | TRBV30 | . | AWSWGVGGYT
TRBJ1-4 | TRBV7-6 | . | ASSPYVGTTNEKLF
TRBJ2-7 | TRBV5-6 | TRBD1 | ASSSGTGVFYEQY
TRBJ2-2 | TRBV2 | TRBD1 | ASWPGQGNTGELF
TRBJ1-2 | TRBV5-1 | TRBD1 | ASSTDRPNYGYT
TRBJ1-2 | TRBV5-6 | . | ASTSRVNYGYT
TRBJ1-5 | TRBV6-1 | . | ASSTGVSNQPQH
TRBJ2-7 | TRBV5-1 | . | ASKWGSGQGKNEQY
TRBJ2-7 | TRBV20-1 | . | SASTVLEQY
TRBJ2-3 | TRBV5-1 | . | ASSLNRFGDTQY
TRBJ1-2 | TRBV7-8 | . | ASSLARHLYGYT
TRBJ1-2 | TRBV27 | TRBD1 | ASSSPPGQGGYGYT
TRBJ1-1 | TRBV9 | TRBD1 | ASSGGDSLNTEAL
TRBJ1-3 | TRBV29-1 | TRBD1 | SVVQGAGNTIY
TRBJ2-7 | TRBV12-5 | . | ASAPALGASTYEQY
TRBJ1-5 | TRBV19 | . | ASKGFNQPQH
TRBJ2-7 | TRBV7-9 | . | ASSLGLGLTYEQY
TRBJ2-7 | TRBV4-3 | TRBD1 | ASSQDFWAGGDEQY
TRBJ2-7 | TRBV2 | . | ASSGSTGLRVQY
TRBJ1-3 | TRBV18 | . | ASSFSSGNTIY
TRBJ1-1 | TRBV2 | TRBD1 | ASRGDRVNTEAF
TRBJ1-1 | TRBV7-9 | . | ASSLGVTGINTEAF
TRBJ2-7 | TRBV7-9 | . | ASSLMASFEQY
TRBJ1-1 | TRBV5-1 | TRBD1 | ASSPGTGQLPEAF
TRBJ2-2 | TRBV5-1 | . | ASSLEGHSGTGELF
TRBJ1-1 | TRBV6-5 | TRBD1 | ASRRDRGWNTEAF
TRBJ1-1 | TRBV7-2 | TRBD1 | ASSYRTGNTEAF
TRBJ1-6 | TRBV6-5 | TRBD1 | ASTKGRGDSPLH
TRBJ2-2 | TRBV4-1 | . | ASSQDQTNTGELF